The 24 T cell receptor beta chains in this list originate from one sample, sequenced in a study. Sequenced by immunoSEQ multiplex PCR; TCRdb stores in-frame clones only, minus some. The repertoire includes nearly 70,000 clones, about 93% of them detected once, and around 4.5% sits in the top ten. The sequencing input was PBMCs. These receptors were taken from a man aged 40-55 years with rheumatoid arthritis.

This chain connects TRBV7-3 to TRBJ2-1, with 13 nucleotides matching TRBD2. Germline V CDR1 and CDR2: SGHTA, FQGTGA. V was clipped by 5 bases and J by 7 bases; unmatched bases: 5. The CDR3 contains 15 residues. The CDR3: CASSKTSGGLNEQFF. The CDR3 DNA is TGTGCCAGCAGCAAGACTAGCGGGGGGCTAAATGAGCAGTTCTTC.

The V and J genes are TRBV3-1 (or the pseudogene TRBV3-2) and TRBJ2-7, with TRBD2 matching 10 bases. V lost 7 bases, J lost 6 bases, and 9 bases stayed unmatched. This CDR3 spans 14 amino acids. Germline assignment: CDR1 LGHDT and CDR2 YNNKEL (reference sequence). The CDR3 bases are TGTGCCAGCACCCGGAGCGGGGGGGGCCGCGAGCAGTACTTC. Translated, it gives CASTRSGGGREQYF.

The CDR3 sequence: CASSPPGGTLNQPQHF. CDR3 in DNA: TGTGCCAGCTCACCACCGGGAGGCACCCTAAATCAGCCCCAGCATTTT. This chain joins TRBV18 and TRBJ1-5, with no clear D. Germline CDR1 is KGHSH and CDR2 is LQKENI. The CDR3 length is 16 residues. The V end lost 0 bases, the J end lost 4 bases, and 13 bases lay between the germline ends.

The genes are TRBV6-4 and TRBJ2-3; the D gene is possibly TRBD2 (7 bases). CDR1 MRHNA and CDR2 SNTAGT come from the germline V gene. The CDR3 covers 15 residues. Between the trimmed V and J ends, which lost 0 bases and 2 bases, there was a span of 9 bases. DNA of the CDR3: TGTGCCAGCAGTGACTCGGGGGGGGCCACAGATACGCAGTATTTT. Protein product: CASSDSGGATDTQYF.

The chain employs TRBV25-1 and TRBJ2-6; D possibly uses TRBD1 or TRBD2 (7 bases each). The V end was cut by 0 bases, the J end by 0 bases, with 9 bases between. The germline gives CDR1 MGHDK, CDR2 SYGVNS. This CDR3 comprises 17 residues. CDR3: CASSEYRGGSGANVLTF. The CDR3 nucleotides read TGTGCCAGCAGTGAATACAGGGGGGGCTCTGGGGCCAACGTCCTGACTTTC.

CDR3 nucleotides: TGTGCCAGCAGCGCGAACAGGGACCCTGGGGCCAACGTCCTGACTTTC. Residues: CASSANRDPGANVLTF. The gene calls are TRBV7-2 and TRBJ2-6; perhaps TRBD1 as D (6 bases). The ends were cut back, 5 bases at V and 2 bases at J, with 13 bases in the middle. The CDR3 length is 16 residues. Germline V gene sequence: CDR1 SGHTA, CDR2 FQGNSA.

This clone was observed a single time. This chain links TRBV7-2 with TRBJ2-1; D ambiguous. Germline V gene data show CDR1 as SGHTA and CDR2 as FQGNSA. The V end was cut by 1 base, the J end by 3 bases, with 19 bases between. The CDR3 covers 18 residues. DNA of the CDR3: TGTGCCAGCAGCTTAGAGTACAGCCGCGAAAGGTACTACAATGAGCAGTTCTTC. Translating it yields CASSLEYSRERYYNEQFF.

The V and J genes are TRBV9 and TRBJ2-4; 8 bases fit TRBD1. CDR3 length: 16 amino acids. J lost 1 base, V lost 3 bases, and 6 bases had no gene match. In germline, CDR1 is SGDLS, CDR2 YYNGEE. CDR3: CASSARTGTAKNIQYF. CDR3 DNA sequence: TGTGCCAGCAGCGCTCGGACAGGGACCGCCAAAAACATTCAGTACTTC. Together with reference TRBV9 and TRBJ2-4, the CDR3 gives the full variable domain: DSGVTQTPKHLITATGQRVTLRCSPRSGDLSVYWYQQSLDQGLQFLIQYYNGEERAKGNILERFSAQQFPDLHSELNLSSLELGDSALYFCASSARTGTAKNIQYFGAGTRLSVL.

The CDR3 DNA reads as TGCAGCGTTGGTACCTCCGGGACAGGGGGCACTGAAGCTTTCTTT. It specifies CSVGTSGTGGTEAFF. The J gene is TRBJ1-1, the V gene TRBV29-1, with 11 bases fitting TRBD1. CDR1 SQVTM and CDR2 ANQGSEA come from the germline V gene. CDR3 length equals 15 residues. V was pared by 4 bases and J by 4 bases, with 8 bases of the junction left unmatched. Filled out from reference TRBV29-1 and TRBJ1-1, the complete variable domain reads SAVISQKPSRDICQRGTSLTIQCQVDSQVTMMFWYRQQPGQSLTLIATANQGSEATYESGFVIDKFPISRPNLTFSTLTVSNMSPEDSSIYLCSVGTSGTGGTEAFFGQGTRLTVV.

In its sample, this clone was seen once. This rearrangement joins TRBV6-5 to TRBJ1-1; tentatively, D is TRBD1 (6 bases). There are 15 residues in the CDR3. V dropped 6 bases and J dropped 0 bases, with 14 bases sitting between them. The V gene's germline CDR1 is MNHEY and CDR2 SVGAGI. CDR3 protein: CASSLGGRMNTEAFF. Here the CDR3 DNA reads TGTGCCAGCAGCCTCGGGGGGCGCATGAACACTGAAGCTTTCTTT.

The chain links TRBV5-1 to TRBJ2-3; D is uncertain. CDR1 and CDR2 (germline): SGHRS, YFSETQ. The CDR3 spans 15 residues. V lost 0 bases and J lost 0, with 8 bases in between. CDR3 in DNA: TGCGCCAGCAGCTTGGGGCAGACTAGCACAGATACGCAGTATTTT. Its protein product is CASSLGQTSTDTQYF.

The CDR3 nucleotides read TGTGCCAGCAGTTCCCCACTAGCGTACACAGATACGCAGTATTTT. This codes for CASSSPLAYTDTQYF. The chain joins TRBV27 to TRBJ2-3; 7 bases align to TRBD2. The length of the CDR3 is 15 residues. V lost 4 bases and J lost 2; bases outside the gene matches: 6. Germline V CDR1 and CDR2: MNHEY, SMNVEV (reference sequence).

The chain recombines TRBV29-1 with TRBJ1-4; 9 bases agree with TRBD1. The germline V gene has CDR1 SQVTM and CDR2 ANQGSEA. The J segment lost 1 base and the V segment lost 7 bases, leaving 4 bases of the junction unmatched. This CDR3 spans 14 amino acids. The CDR3 is CSARQGVTNEKLFF. The CDR3 nucleotides are TGCAGCGCCCGACAGGGGGTAACTAATGAAAAACTGTTTTTT. The variable domain in full, completed from reference TRBV29-1 and TRBJ1-4, reads SAVISQKPSRDICQRGTSLTIQCQVDSQVTMMFWYRQQPGQSLTLIATANQGSEATYESGFVIDKFPISRPNLTFSTLTVSNMSPEDSSIYLCSARQGVTNEKLFFGSGTQLSVL.

This rearrangement joins TRBV7-3 to TRBJ1-6; D remains unclear. CDR1 is SGHTA and CDR2 is FQGTGA in the germline V gene. Trimming left V 0 bases short and J 8 bases short, with 11 bases between. The CDR3 is made up of 15 amino acids. This CDR3 reads CASSLTGGRDSPLHF. The CDR3, as DNA: TGTGCCAGCAGCTTAACGGGCGGGCGGGATTCACCCCTCCACTTT.

Details on this clone: Distinct nucleotide sequences in the sample also encode this CDR3. J is TRBJ1-2 and V is TRBV15, with D hard to call. Trimming shortened V by 8 bases and J by 0 bases, and 7 bases separated the two germline ends. The CDR3 is 12 amino acids. Germline V CDR1 and CDR2: LNHNV, YYDKDF (reference sequence). As DNA, the CDR3 is TGTGCCACCTCTGCGGCTAACTATGGCTACACCTTC. It yields the protein CATSAANYGYTF.

The rearrangement uses TRBV30 and TRBJ2-7; 8 bases match TRBD2. The CDR3 runs 15 residues. Germline lookup yields CDR1 GTSNPN and CDR2 SVGIG (reference sequence). Unmatched junction bases numbered 7, after V lost 1 base and J lost 2 bases. The CDR3 protein is CAWSAEIAGTYEQYF. DNA of the CDR3: TGTGCCTGGAGTGCTGAAATAGCGGGAACCTACGAGCAGTACTTC.

This chain joins TRBV10-3 and TRBJ2-6; D may be TRBD1 (6 bases). Between the trimmed V and J ends, which lost 5 bases and 1 base, there was a span of 9 bases. CDR1 is ENHRY, CDR2 SYGVKD, per germline. The CDR3 spans 15 residues. CDR3 sequence (DNA): TGTGCCATCAGTACAGGGAATTCTGGGGCCAACGTCCTGACTTTC. It encodes CAISTGNSGANVLTF.

The chain combines TRBV4-3 with TRBJ2-7, with D unclear. Germline V lookup: CDR1 LGHNA, CDR2 YSLEER. V lost 1 base, J lost 5 bases, and 15 bases lay in between. The CDR3 spans 15 residues. CDR3 in amino acids: CASSQGEGSYHEQYF. The DNA for the CDR3 is TGCGCCAGCAGCCAAGGGGAAGGGTCGTATCACGAGCAGTACTTC.

This chain links TRBV27 with TRBJ1-6, with 7 bases matching TRBD1. Germline values: CDR1 MNHEY, CDR2 SMNVEV (reference sequence). The V segment lost 3 bases and the J segment 3 bases; nucleotides outside the gene matches: 2. The CDR3 is made up of 15 amino acids. CDR3 sequence (DNA): TGTGCCAGCAGTTTCCGGGACAGCTATAATTCACCCCTCCACTTT. Its protein is CASSFRDSYNSPLHF.

The chain uses TRBV4-1 and TRBJ2-7; TRBD2 is a possible D gene (6 bases). V was trimmed by 0 bases and J by 1 base, leaving 13 bases between them. Germline V gene lookup returns CDR1 MGHRA and CDR2 YSYEKL. The CDR3 spans 16 residues. The CDR3 sequence is CASSQEGGYRSYEQYF. Here the CDR3 DNA reads TGCGCCAGCAGCCAAGAGGGGGGATATAGGTCCTACGAGCAGTACTTC.

The chain recombines TRBV30 with TRBJ1-6; D may be TRBD1 (6 bases). The CDR3 totals 13 residues. Per the germline V gene, CDR1 is GTSNPN and CDR2 is SVGIG (reference sequence). V lost 8 bases and J lost 7, with 15 bases in between. This CDR3 is CAARGFMNSPLHF. The CDR3 DNA reads as TGTGCCGCTAGGGGGTTCATGAATTCACCCCTCCACTTT.

The chain couples TRBV7-2 to TRBJ1-1, with D maybe TRBD1 (5 bases). CDR3 length equals 14 residues. The V gene's germline CDR1 is SGHTA and CDR2 FQGNSA. V lost 5 bases and J 3 bases, leaving 13 bases between the germline ends. The CDR3 region is CASSPGQRHTEAFF. In DNA form, the CDR3 reads TGTGCCAGCAGCCCCGGACAAAGGCACACTGAAGCTTTCTTT.

The gene calls are TRBV10-3 and TRBJ2-7, with TRBD2 matching over 14 bases. Germline CDR1 is ENHRY and CDR2 is SYGVKD. The CDR3 is 14 amino acids. V was pared by 6 bases and J by 5 bases, with 3 bases of the junction left unmatched. The CDR3 DNA sequence: TGTGCCATCAGCGGGACTAGCGGGAGCCACGAGCAGTACTTC. Its protein product is CAISGTSGSHEQYF.

The CDR3 sequence: CASSRPGGPNTGELFF. Here the CDR3 DNA reads TGTGCCAGCTCACGACCCGGGGGGCCGAACACCGGGGAGCTGTTTTTT. The chain carries TRBV18 and TRBJ2-2; D may be TRBD2 (7 bases). V was clipped by 4 bases and J by 0 bases, with 12 bases between them. Germline V gene sequence: CDR1 KGHSH, CDR2 LQKENI. This CDR3 region has 16 residues.